Below, 19 T cell receptor beta chains from the same sample are listed, as sequenced in a study of blood T cell repertoires in COVID-19. Sequencing was performed with immunoSEQ multiplex PCR; in TCRdb, only in-frame clones are kept and a portion is missing. In the table there are around 430,000 clones, 85% to 90% of which are singletons. Sequenced input: PBMCs or T cells enriched from blood (not recorded which). The receptor set was obtained from a woman aged 50 to 60 who had recovered from COVID-19.

This clone has a single count. CDR3 loop: CASSISRVWGPGEPQHF. CDR3 sequence (DNA): TGTGCCAGTAGTATCAGTCGTGTGTGGGGCCCCGGAGAGCCCCAGCATTTT. The chain carries TRBV19 and TRBJ1-5, with a possible D match to TRBD1 (5 bases). Trimming left V 3 bases short and J 8 bases short, with 23 bases between. The length of the CDR3 is 17 residues. The germline V gene encodes CDR1 LNHDA and CDR2 SQIVND (reference sequence).

V gene TRBV5-5 combines with J gene TRBJ2-5; D uncertain. CDR1 is SGHKS and CDR2 is YYEKEE in the germline V gene (reference sequence). V lost 0 bases and J 3 bases, leaving 6 bases between the germline ends. This CDR3 comprises 13 residues. In DNA form, the CDR3 reads TGTGCCAGCAGCTTGGCTAGAGAAGAGACCCAGTACTTC. This gives the protein CASSLAREETQYF.

The chain links TRBV30 to TRBJ2-2; D may be TRBD2 (5 bases). The CDR3 has 12 residues. Per germline, CDR1 GTSNPN and CDR2 SVGIG (reference sequence). Trimming pared 4 bases from V and 6 bases from J, leaving 9 bases between. CDR3 in amino acids: CAWKRAAGELFF. CDR3 bases: TGTGCCTGGAAGAGGGCGGCCGGGGAGCTGTTTTTT.

The rearrangement joins TRBV7-9 to TRBJ2-6; a weak D match, TRBD2 (6 bases). The V and J ends lost 3 bases and 2 bases respectively, with 8 bases between them. CDR1 is SEHNR, CDR2 FQNEAQ, per germline (reference sequence). This CDR3 is built from 15 residues. The CDR3 nucleotides are TGTGCCAGCAGCTTCGGGGGTACTGGGGCCAACGTCCTGACTTTC. Protein sequence: CASSFGGTGANVLTF.

The CDR3 DNA follows: TGCGCCAGCAGCCAAGGGGCCGCCCAGTCTGGGGGCTACACCTTC. This encodes CASSQGAAQSGGYTF. The chain recombines TRBV4-3 with TRBJ1-2; unclear D gene. Trimming pared 1 base from V and 8 bases from J, leaving 17 bases between. Germline CDR1 LGHNA, CDR2 YSLEER. CDR3 length: 15 residues.

The chain carries TRBV27 and TRBJ1-1; a possible D gene is TRBD1 (5 bases). The germline V gene has CDR1 MNHEY and CDR2 SMNVEV (reference sequence). This CDR3 has 14 amino acids. Trimming cost V 6 bases and J 1 base, with 12 bases left between them. The CDR3 is CASRPGKPNTEAFF. The CDR3 DNA is TGTGCCAGCAGACCAGGGAAACCGAACACTGAAGCTTTCTTT.

V gene TRBV15 combines with J gene TRBJ1-5; D is possibly TRBD1 (5 bases). CDR3 length: 16 residues. The germline gives CDR1 LNHNV, CDR2 YYDKDF (reference sequence). Trimming stripped 3 bases from V and 3 bases from J, with 15 bases between. The CDR3 region is CATSRSRGYDNQPQHF. The CDR3 nucleotides are TGTGCCACCAGCAGGTCGCGGGGGTACGACAATCAGCCCCAGCATTTT.

V and J are TRBV7-8 and TRBJ1-5; 7 nucleotides align to TRBD1. V trimming: 5 bases; J trimming: 6 bases; junction bases outside the gene matches: 7. Looked up from germline, CDR1 is SGHVS and CDR2 is FQNEAQ. This CDR3 has 14 amino acids. The CDR3 region is CASSKRQGGQPQHF. The CDR3 DNA follows: TGTGCCAGCAGCAAGCGACAGGGAGGTCAGCCCCAGCATTTT.

The gene calls are TRBV18 and TRBJ1-3; 8 nucleotides align to TRBD1. The V and J ends lost 2 bases and 4 bases, in that order; junction bases with no gene match: 4. This CDR3 has 15 amino acids. CDR1 is KGHSH and CDR2 is LQKENI in the germline V gene. The CDR3 bases are TGTGCCAGCTCACCAACTGGACAGGGAGGAAACACCATATATTTT. It is translated as CASSPTGQGGNTIYF. Complete variable domain (other parts from reference TRBV18 and TRBJ1-3): NAGVMQNPRHLVRRRGQEARLRCSPMKGHSHVYWYRQLPEEGLKFMVYLQKENIIDESGMPKERFSAEFPKEGPSILRIQQVVRGDSAAYFCASSPTGQGGNTIYFGEGSWLTVV.

The rearrangement joins TRBV7-9 to TRBJ1-4; 9 bases fit TRBD1. Germline V lookup: CDR1 SEHNR, CDR2 FQNEAQ (reference sequence). The V segment lost 4 bases and the J segment 3 bases; nucleotides outside the gene matches: 15. This CDR3 comprises 19 residues. CDR3 sequence: CASSSFWGQGSGANEKLFF. In DNA, the CDR3 is TGTGCCAGCAGCTCTTTTTGGGGACAGGGAAGCGGGGCTAATGAAAAACTGTTTTTT.

The CDR3 DNA sequence: TGTGCCAGCAGCTTAGTGGGCAGTTATGGCTACACCTTC. Translation gives CASSLVGSYGYTF. The chain uses TRBV11-2 and TRBJ1-2; D not resolved. V dropped 1 base and J dropped 5 bases, with 8 bases sitting between them. The CDR3 has 13 residues. Germline V lookup: CDR1 SGHAT, CDR2 FQNNGV.

This clone was recorded once. This chain uses TRBV7-9 with TRBJ2-1, with D tentatively TRBD2 (6 bases). Per germline, CDR1 SEHNR and CDR2 FQNEAQ (reference sequence). The CDR3 is made up of 14 amino acids. Trimming took off 5 bases at V and 6 bases at J, with 14 bases between the two ends. The chain's CDR3 is CASSPGTPSNEQFF. The CDR3 DNA follows: TGTGCCAGCAGCCCCGGGACTCCAAGCAATGAGCAGTTCTTC. Variable domain in full (rest from reference TRBV7-9 and TRBJ2-1): DTGVSQNPRHKITKRGQNVTFRCDPISEHNRLYWYRQTLGQGPEFLTYFQNEAQLEKSRLLSDRFSAERPKGSFSTLEIQRTEQGDSAMYLCASSPGTPSNEQFFGPGTRLTVL.

The V call is TRBV5-4, the J call TRBJ1-2; D perhaps matches TRBD1 (5 bases). Trimming shortened V by 4 bases and J by 7 bases, and 14 bases separated the two germline ends. The CDR3 length is 13 residues. Germline CDR1 SGHNT, CDR2 YYREEE (reference sequence). CDR3 sequence reads: CASSPDQGRGYTF. The CDR3 DNA sequence: TGTGCCAGCAGCCCTGACCAGGGTCGTGGCTACACCTTC.

This chain joins TRBV19 and TRBJ1-5; a possible D gene is TRBD1 (5 bases). The germline V gene encodes CDR1 LNHDA and CDR2 SQIVND (reference sequence). The CDR3 covers 14 residues. Trimming took off 3 bases at V and 3 bases at J, with 9 bases between the two ends. This chain's CDR3 is CASSIKGFNQPQHF. CDR3 coding DNA: TGTGCCAGTAGTATTAAGGGGTTCAATCAGCCCCAGCATTTT.

The chain is built from TRBV11-2 and TRBJ2-1; D is possibly TRBD2 (5 bases). Looked up from germline, CDR1 is SGHAT and CDR2 is FQNNGV. Trimming took 0 bases from V and 1 from J, leaving 13 bases between them. The CDR3 is 17 residues long. The CDR3 spells CASSLDLLGSSYNEQFF. The CDR3 nucleotides are TGTGCCAGCAGCTTAGATCTATTGGGGAGTTCCTACAATGAGCAGTTCTTC.

This rearrangement joins TRBV11-2 to TRBJ1-2; D possibly corresponds to TRBD1 (6 bases). This CDR3 spans 15 amino acids. Germline lookup yields CDR1 SGHAT and CDR2 FQNNGV. V dropped 0 bases and J dropped 4 bases, with 12 bases sitting between them. The CDR3 here is CASSLDRGAGYGYTF. The CDR3 region has the DNA TGTGCCAGCAGCTTAGATCGGGGGGCAGGCTATGGCTACACCTTC.

The rearrangement joins TRBV19 to TRBJ2-2, with D perhaps matching TRBD2 (6 bases). Between the trimmed V and J ends, which lost 8 bases and 5 bases, there was a span of 21 bases. The CDR3 length is 16 residues. The germline V gene has CDR1 LNHDA and CDR2 SQIVND (reference sequence). In DNA form, the CDR3 reads TGTGCCAGTCGAGGACTAAATGGAGCCCTAACCGGGGAGCTGTTTTTT. This gives the protein CASRGLNGALTGELFF.

Note on this clone: Additional DNA sequences in this sample encode the identical CDR3. V gene TRBV18 combines with J gene TRBJ1-1; 12 bases agree with TRBD1. J was trimmed by 8 bases and V by 4 bases; bases with no gene match: 5. CDR3 length equals 14 residues. The V gene's germline CDR1 is KGHSH and CDR2 LQKENI. DNA of the CDR3: TGTGCCAGCTCACTGGGACAGGGGGCAACCGAAGCTTTCTTT. It translates to CASSLGQGATEAFF. Combining the CDR3 with reference TRBV18 and TRBJ1-1 gives the whole variable domain NAGVMQNPRHLVRRRGQEARLRCSPMKGHSHVYWYRQLPEEGLKFMVYLQKENIIDESGMPKERFSAEFPKEGPSILRIQQVVRGDSAAYFCASSLGQGATEAFFGQGTRLTVV.

The chain joins TRBV27 to TRBJ2-7, with 10 bases identical to TRBD2. The CDR3 runs 19 residues. Trimming at V came to 5 bases and at J to 0 bases, leaving 16 bases not matched to a gene. In germline, CDR1 is MNHEY, CDR2 SMNVEV (reference sequence). Written as DNA, the CDR3 is TGTGCCAGCAGTAGGGGGAGAGCGGGGGGGCCTATGAGCTCCTACGAGCAGTACTTC. It codes for CASSRGRAGGPMSSYEQYF.